These 19 T cell receptor beta chains originate from one sample sequenced in a study of cytomegalovirus exposure and HLA in healthy donors. Researchers ran the PCR with 60 Vbeta and 13 Jbeta primers. Repertoires were generated with immunoSEQ multiplex PCR, while TCRdb's copy carries only in-frame clones and drops some. This table has 100,000 to 150,000 clones, around 78% appearing once. Sequenced input: PBMCs. These receptors all come from a woman aged 45-59 years in good health and CMV-seronegative.

The chain uses TRBV27 and TRBJ1-1; 10 bases align to TRBD1. This CDR3 has 16 amino acids. V lost 6 bases, J lost 3 bases, and 10 bases stayed unmatched. Germline-derived CDR1 and CDR2 are MNHEY and SMNVEV (reference sequence). This CDR3 reads CASRDHSGTGDTEAFF. The CDR3 region has the DNA TGTGCCAGCAGAGATCACTCCGGGACAGGGGACACTGAAGCTTTCTTT.

V gene TRBV7-9 combines with J gene TRBJ1-1; 7 bases fit TRBD1. Germline CDR1 is SEHNR and CDR2 is FQNEAQ (reference sequence). The CDR3 runs 15 residues. The ends lost 3 bases at V and 0 bases at J; junction bases unmatched: 4. The CDR3 sequence: CASSLVGTVNTEAFF. The CDR3 region has the DNA TGTGCCAGCAGCTTGGTAGGGACAGTGAACACTGAAGCTTTCTTT.

This sequence joins TRBV4-2 and TRBJ2-1; 11 bases agree with TRBD1. The germline CDR1 and CDR2 sequences are LGHNA and YNFKEQ. Trimming at V came to 5 bases and at J to 8 bases, leaving 8 bases not matched to a gene. This CDR3 spans 15 amino acids. The chain's CDR3 is CASSKTDRGRDEQFF. Written as DNA, the CDR3 is TGTGCCAGCAGCAAGACGGACAGGGGGCGGGATGAGCAGTTCTTC.

The chain has TRBV5-8 and TRBJ1-4, with D maybe TRBD1 (6 bases). Germline V lookup: CDR1 SGHTS, CDR2 YDEGEE. With 1 base removed from V and 0 bases from J, the gap between germline ends came to 13 bases. The CDR3 runs 17 residues. CDR3 sequence: CASSLLGANPTNEKLFF. CDR3 nucleotides: TGTGCCAGCAGCTTGTTGGGGGCTAATCCAACTAATGAAAAACTGTTTTTT.

The V and J genes are TRBV6-5 and TRBJ1-2; tentatively, D is TRBD1 (6 bases). Trimming stripped 2 bases from V and 3 bases from J, with 13 bases between. Germline V gene data show CDR1 as MNHEY and CDR2 as SVGAGI. The CDR3 spans 15 residues. DNA of the CDR3: TGTGCCAGCAGTTACCGGGGGGCTTTATACTATGGCTACACCTTC. This encodes CASSYRGALYYGYTF.

The gene calls are TRBV4-2 and TRBJ2-3, with a tentative D call TRBD2 (5 bases). CDR3 size: 17 residues. Germline-derived CDR1 and CDR2 are LGHNA and YNFKEQ. V shed 1 base and J shed 0 bases, with 14 bases lying between them. The DNA for the CDR3 is TGTGCCAGCAGCCAAGTCGGTAGCGCTGTAAGCACAGATACGCAGTATTTT. Translated: CASSQVGSAVSTDTQYF.

This clone has a handful of counts. This chain links TRBV6-5 with TRBJ2-7, with 7 nucleotides matching TRBD1. V dropped 5 bases and J dropped 5; count of bases not matched to a gene: 6. This CDR3 comprises 13 residues. Germline CDR1 and CDR2: MNHEY and SVGAGI. DNA of the CDR3: TGTGCCAGCAGTCGAACTACAGGGGACGAGCAGTACGTC. Amino acids: CASSRTTGDEQYV.

This sequence joins TRBV28 and TRBJ1-4; TRBD1 aligns across 8 bases. The CDR3 is made up of 15 amino acids. Trimming took 6 bases from V and 3 from J; bases not matched to a gene: 6. Germline V gene data show CDR1 as MDHEN and CDR2 as SYDVKM. CDR3 sequence reads: CASRRGQGANEKLFF. The CDR3 DNA follows: TGTGCCAGCAGGCGTGGACAGGGTGCTAATGAAAAACTGTTTTTT.

V is TRBV5-4 and J is TRBJ1-2; the match to TRBD1 covers 10 bases. Per the germline V gene, CDR1 is SGHNT and CDR2 is YYREEE (reference sequence). Trimming cost V 0 bases and J 1 base; bases outside gene matches: 6. The CDR3 totals 17 residues. CDR3 nucleotides: TGTGCCAGCAGCTTGGGCCCTGGGACAGGGGTTAACTATGGCTACACCTTC. Translating it yields CASSLGPGTGVNYGYTF.

The chain links TRBV27 to TRBJ2-2; 12 bases map to TRBD2. CDR3 length equals 16 residues. Germline V lookup: CDR1 MNHEY, CDR2 SMNVEV (reference sequence). Losses at the gene ends were 9 bases for V and 3 bases for J; bases not matched to a gene: 8. The CDR3 here is CASALAGGPYTGELFF. CDR3 DNA: TGTGCCAGTGCTCTAGCGGGAGGGCCGTACACCGGGGAGCTGTTTTTT.

The chain links TRBV5-4 to TRBJ2-2; D may be TRBD1 (6 bases). Trimming removed 4 bases from V and 6 bases from J, with 19 bases in between. The CDR3 has 16 amino acids. Germline V gene lookup returns CDR1 SGHNT and CDR2 YYREEE (reference sequence). Written as DNA, the CDR3 is TGTGCCAGCAGCGCGTTGCCGAAAAAGGGGGCCGGGGAGCTGTTTTTT. Its protein is CASSALPKKGAGELFF.

The genes are TRBV5-1 and TRBJ1-2; D is perhaps TRBD1 (5 bases). This CDR3 contains 13 residues. Looked up from germline, CDR1 is SGHRS and CDR2 is YFSETQ. V lost 4 bases, J lost 6 bases, and 13 bases lay in between. CDR3 in amino acids: CASSIPGFDGYTF. In DNA, the CDR3 is TGCGCCAGCAGCATACCAGGGTTTGATGGCTACACCTTC.

The chain uses TRBV9 and TRBJ2-5; TRBD2 might be the D (6 bases). There are 17 residues in the CDR3. Trimming removed 0 bases at V and 2 bases at J, with 17 bases between. Germline lookup yields CDR1 SGDLS and CDR2 YYNGEE. The CDR3 nucleotides are TGTGCCAGCAGCGTAGCTACGATGGGTAGCGGACAAGAGACCCAGTACTTC. Amino acid sequence: CASSVATMGSGQETQYF.

Here the CDR3 reads CSVEHRKETQYF. CDR3 DNA sequence: TGCAGCGTTGAGCACAGGAAAGAGACCCAGTACTTC. This chain joins TRBV29-1 and TRBJ2-5, with a tentative D call TRBD1 (5 bases). Per germline, CDR1 SQVTM and CDR2 ANQGSEA. V lost 3 bases to trimming and J lost 3 bases, with 8 bases between them. The CDR3 is 12 residues long.

This clone has just one count. The rearrangement joins TRBV29-1 to TRBJ1-3, with 8 bases aligning to TRBD1. The germline V gene has CDR1 SQVTM and CDR2 ANQGSEA. The CDR3 totals 13 residues. V was pared by 6 bases and J by 4 bases, with 5 bases of the junction left unmatched. The CDR3 coding sequence is TGCAGCGTGGGGACAGGCCCCGGAAACACCATATATTTT. This translates into CSVGTGPGNTIYF.

V usage is TRBV11-3 and J usage is TRBJ2-1, with D maybe TRBD2 (6 bases). The CDR3 is 11 residues long. V lost 6 bases, J lost 8 bases, and 8 bases lay in between. CDR1 is SGHNT, CDR2 YENEEA, per germline. CDR3 sequence (DNA): TGTGCCAGCAGGAGCGGGTATGAGCAGTTCTTC. This sequence encodes CASRSGYEQFF.

V gene TRBV4-1 combines with J gene TRBJ2-3; the match to TRBD1 covers 8 bases. Germline loops: CDR1 MGHRA, CDR2 YSYEKL. V dropped 0 bases and J dropped 5; count of bases not matched to a gene: 10. The CDR3 runs to 17 residues. Here the CDR3 DNA reads TGCGCCAGCAGCCAAGATTCGACAGGGGCTCTTCTAGATACGCAGTATTTT. Translating gives CASSQDSTGALLDTQYF.

This chain connects TRBV7-2 to TRBJ1-5; D is perhaps TRBD1 (5 bases). Between the trimmed V and J ends, which lost 1 base and 9 bases, there was a span of 13 bases. This CDR3 is 14 amino acids long. CDR1 and CDR2 (germline): SGHTA, FQGNSA. CDR3 in amino acids: CASSLGGGGGPQHF. The CDR3 DNA follows: TGTGCCAGCAGCTTAGGAGGTGGGGGGGGGCCCCAGCATTTT. The variable domain in full, with the rest retrieved from reference TRBV7-2 and TRBJ1-5, is GAGVSQSPSNKVTEKGKDVELRCDPISGHTALYWYRQSLGQGLEFLIYFQGNSAPDKSGLPSDRFSAERTGGSVSTLTIQRTQQEDSAVYLCASSLGGGGGPQHFGDGTRLSIL.

For the CDR3, the DNA is TGTGCCAGCACTCGACCGGACAGTACCTACGAGCAGTACTTC. Translated: CASTRPDSTYEQYF. The genes are TRBV6-1 and TRBJ2-7; possible D gene TRBD1, 6 bases. Trimming shortened V by 7 bases and J by 2 bases, and 15 bases separated the two germline ends. CDR3 length equals 14 residues. The germline CDR1 and CDR2 sequences are MNHNS and SASEGT.